Each of the 20 T cell receptor beta chains below was sequenced from the same sample in a study of CD8 T cells in Susac syndrome. Reverse transcription used roughly 0.5 to 1 ug RNA and random hexamers. From the immunoSEQ multiplex PCR reads, TCRdb called clonotypes with MiXCR, one entry per CDR3 protein. Counted here are about 210,000 distinct CDR3 sequences, around 95% occurring once; the ten biggest clones make up 0.085% to 0.095%. The sample taken for sequencing was CD4+ T cells from PBMCs. These receptors were taken from a human donor with multiple sclerosis.

The chain recombines TRBV28 with TRBJ2-7; D not certain. Germline V CDR1 and CDR2: MDHEN, SYDVKM. This CDR3 contains 10 residues. The V and J ends lost 10 bases and 3 bases respectively, with 7 bases between them. The CDR3 sequence is CATLHYEQYF. For the CDR3, the DNA is TGTGCCACTCTTCACTACGAGCAGTACTTC.

The chain recombines TRBV19 with TRBJ1-6; 10 bases match TRBD1. V lost 5 bases and J lost 10; bases outside the gene matches: 5. CDR3 length: 14 amino acids. Germline loops: CDR1 LNHDA, CDR2 SQIVND (reference sequence). The CDR3 sequence is CASSAGQGGSPLHF. In DNA form, the CDR3 reads TGTGCCAGTAGTGCTGGACAGGGGGGATCACCCCTCCACTTT. Filled out from reference TRBV19 and TRBJ1-6, the complete variable domain reads DGGITQSPKYLFRKEGQNVTLSCEQNLNHDAMYWYRQDPGQGLRLIYYSQIVNDFQKGDIAEGYSVSREKKESFPLTVTSAQKNPTAFYLCASSAGQGGSPLHFGNGTRLTVT.

The chain recombines TRBV10-2 with TRBJ2-1; D gene uncertain. Per the germline V gene, CDR1 is WSHSY and CDR2 is SAAADI. Trimming took off 0 bases at V and 6 bases at J, with 15 bases between the two ends. The CDR3 is made up of 16 amino acids. CDR3: CASSESISREVNEQFF. DNA for the CDR3: TGCGCCAGCAGTGAGTCAATAAGCCGCGAGGTCAATGAGCAGTTCTTC.

The chain is built from TRBV27 and TRBJ2-1; D is unresolved. Germline CDR1 is MNHEY and CDR2 is SMNVEV (reference sequence). Trimming stripped 5 bases from V and 1 base from J, with 15 bases between. There are 16 residues in the CDR3. The CDR3 loop reads CASSPQGSVSYNEQFF. For the CDR3, the DNA is TGTGCCAGCAGTCCCCAAGGGTCAGTTTCCTACAATGAGCAGTTCTTC.

This clonotype was picked up one time. The chain has TRBV5-4 and TRBJ2-1; 8 bases agree with TRBD2. V trimming: 0 bases; J trimming: 9 bases; junction bases outside the gene matches: 2. CDR1 SGHNT and CDR2 YYREEE come from the germline V gene (reference sequence). The CDR3 covers 13 residues. The CDR3 reads CASSLDTSGEQFF. In DNA form, the CDR3 reads TGTGCCAGCAGCTTGGACACTAGCGGTGAGCAGTTCTTC. Looking up the rest from reference TRBV5-4 and TRBJ2-1 gives the full variable domain: ETGVTQSPTHLIKTRGQQVTLRCSSQSGHNTVSWYQQALGQGPQFIFQYYREEENGRGNFPPRFSGLQFPNYSSELNVNALELDDSALYLCASSLDTSGEQFFGPGTRLTVL.

V gene TRBV3-1 combines with J gene TRBJ2-5; possibly TRBD2 for D (6 bases). The V gene's germline CDR1 is LGHDT and CDR2 YNNKEL (reference sequence). Trimming removed 5 bases at V and 5 bases at J, with 21 bases between. The CDR3 has 16 residues. CDR3 nucleotide sequence: TGTGCCAGCAGCTACTCCTTCGGGGGACGCCTGGAGACCCAGTACTTC. Its translation is CASSYSFGGRLETQYF.

The chain links TRBV30 to TRBJ2-1; D ambiguous. This CDR3 contains 15 residues. Germline CDR1 is GTSNPN and CDR2 is SVGIG (reference sequence). Trimming cost V 2 bases and J 0 bases, with 11 bases left between them. The CDR3: CAWSLGGSSYNEQFF. The CDR3 DNA reads as TGTGCCTGGAGTTTAGGTGGGTCCTCCTACAATGAGCAGTTCTTC.

The chain has TRBV3-1 and TRBJ2-7; either TRBD1 or TRBD2 may supply D (6 bases each). The CDR3 spans 12 residues. V was clipped by 2 bases and J by 6 bases, with 8 bases between them. Per the germline V gene, CDR1 is LGHDT and CDR2 is YNNKEL (reference sequence). The chain's CDR3 is CASSQRGAEQYF. As DNA, the CDR3 is TGTGCCAGCAGCCAAAGGGGGGCCGAGCAGTACTTC.

The V gene is TRBV7-8, the J gene TRBJ2-5, with 9 bases that match TRBD2. V lost 3 bases, J lost 2 bases, and 4 bases stayed unmatched. The CDR3 has 15 residues. CDR1 and CDR2 (germline): SGHVS, FQNEAQ. CDR3 sequence reads: CASSLKRGVQETQYF. The CDR3 nucleotides are TGTGCCAGCAGCTTGAAGCGGGGGGTTCAAGAGACCCAGTACTTC.

This clonotype was observed once. CDR3 nucleotide sequence: TGCAGCGTTGAAGTCAGCGGCTACGAGCAGTACTTC. This codes for CSVEVSGYEQYF. The J gene is TRBJ2-7, the V gene TRBV29-1, with D perhaps matching TRBD2 (5 bases). This CDR3 spans 12 amino acids. The germline gives CDR1 SQVTM, CDR2 ANQGSEA. V was cut by 1 base and J by 3 bases, with 7 bases left in between.

The chain couples TRBV27 to TRBJ2-3, with TRBD1 matching 9 bases. CDR1 MNHEY and CDR2 SMNVEV come from the germline V gene (reference sequence). The CDR3 totals 16 residues. The V segment lost 5 bases and the J segment 1 base; nucleotides outside the gene matches: 7. CDR3: CASSDLRDRGTDTQYF. The CDR3 DNA is TGTGCCAGCAGTGACCTCCGGGACAGGGGCACAGATACGCAGTATTTT.

The chain has TRBV2 and TRBJ2-2, with D possibly being TRBD2 (5 bases). V was cut by 3 bases and J by 1 base, with 9 bases left in between. Germline V gene sequence: CDR1 SNHLY, CDR2 FYNNEI. The CDR3 is 15 amino acids. The CDR3 here is CASSEEAGNTGELFF. The CDR3 nucleotides read TGTGCCAGCAGTGAGGAGGCAGGGAACACCGGGGAGCTGTTTTTT.

About this clonotype: The germline gene is not matched at one end of the junction; a read error may be the cause. J is TRBJ2-2 and V is TRBV7-7; 9 nucleotides line up with TRBD1. Germline CDR1 is SSHAT and CDR2 is FNYEAQ (reference sequence). This CDR3 region has 15 residues. Here the CDR3 DNA reads TGTGCTAGCAGCCCGGGACAGGGGAACACCGGGGAGCTGTTTTTT. Translated, it gives CASSPGQGNTGELFF.

The CDR3 DNA follows: TGCAGTGCTAAGGACAGGGGTTACAATGAGCAGTTCTTC. Protein: CSAKDRGYNEQFF. This rearrangement joins TRBV20-1 to TRBJ2-1, with TRBD1 matching 9 bases. The CDR3 consists of 13 residues. J lost 4 bases, V lost 4 bases, and 2 bases had no gene match. In germline, CDR1 is DFQATT, CDR2 SNEGSKA (reference sequence).

The chain combines TRBV7-3 with TRBJ1-5, with D possibly being TRBD1 (5 bases). The V gene lost 1 base and the J gene lost 7 bases, with 8 bases spanning the gap. The CDR3 runs to 13 residues. CDR1 SGHTA and CDR2 FQGTGA come from the germline V gene. CDR3 loop: CASSLNTGQPQHF. CDR3 DNA sequence: TGTGCCAGCAGCTTAAACACAGGCCAGCCCCAGCATTTT.

The chain has TRBV25-1 and TRBJ2-7; no clear D. Trimming left V 9 bases short and J 0 bases short, with 12 bases between. Germline CDR1 MGHDK, CDR2 SYGVNS. This CDR3 spans 13 amino acids. Written as DNA, the CDR3 is TGTGCCAGTCGGCAACAGAGCTCCTACGAGCAGTACTTC. This gives the protein CASRQQSSYEQYF.

CDR3 amino acids: CASSRTSGRVPGTDTQYF. CDR3 nucleotide sequence: TGTGCCAGCAGCAGGACTAGCGGGAGAGTCCCTGGGACAGATACGCAGTATTTT. The V gene is TRBV3-1, the J gene TRBJ2-3, with TRBD2 matching 13 bases. Germline CDR1 is LGHDT and CDR2 is YNNKEL (reference sequence). Trimming cost V 5 bases and J 3 bases; bases outside gene matches: 11. The CDR3 has 18 residues.

The genes are TRBV10-3 and TRBJ2-3; 9 nucleotides match TRBD2. Trimming removed 1 base from V and 2 bases from J; junction bases left unmatched: 4. Germline CDR1 reads ENHRY; CDR2 reads SYGVKD. This CDR3 contains 16 residues. Written as DNA, the CDR3 is TGTGCCATCAGTGAGTTGGCTAGCGGGACCACAGATACGCAGTATTTT. Residues: CAISELASGTTDTQYF.

The gene calls are TRBV27 and TRBJ2-1; D is ambiguous. This CDR3 has 15 residues. Germline V lookup: CDR1 MNHEY, CDR2 SMNVEV (reference sequence). Trimming removed 11 bases at V and 5 bases at J, with 22 bases between. The CDR3 region has the DNA TGTGCCTCGGCGATTAGGCCTGAGCCGAACAATGAGCAGTTCTTC. As protein: CASAIRPEPNNEQFF.

CDR3 sequence: CASSFGGKQFF. Written as DNA, the CDR3 is TGTGCCAGCAGTTTTGGAGGGAAGCAGTTCTTC. The V and J genes are TRBV12-3 or TRBV12-4 and TRBJ2-1, with D maybe TRBD2 (6 bases). V was cut by 3 bases and J by 11 bases, with 8 bases left in between. This CDR3 is built from 11 residues.